Listed below are T cell receptor beta chains from one sample, sequenced in a study of cytomegalovirus exposure and HLA in healthy donors. TCRdb keeps only in-frame clones here, not all; method: immunoSEQ multiplex PCR. This sample has 130,000 or so clones, with roughly 82% found just once. The specimen was PBMCs. These TCRs come from a male donor in good health and CMV-seropositive. CDR3s include the opening cysteine and the closing phenylalanine or tryptophan. D genes are given only for firm matches. Clone size, where shown, is once, few, many, or a class for clones that have expanded.

J | D | size | V | DNA | CDR3
TRBJ2-5 | - | few | TRBV27 | TGTGCCAGCAGTTTATCGACACTTGGGGAGACCCAGTACTTC | CASSLSTLGETQYF
TRBJ2-2 | - | - | TRBV6-1 | TGTGCCAGCAGTGACTCCCAGGGAAGTGCCGGGGAGCTGTTTTTT | CASSDSQGSAGELFF
TRBJ2-1 | - | - | TRBV11-2 | TGTGCCAGCAGCACGCCGACTCGGATTCCTGAGCAGTTCTTC | CASSTPTRIPEQFF
TRBJ2-7 | - | - | TRBV20-1 | TGCAGTGCCCGGGACAATTACGAGCAGTACTTC | CSARDNYEQYF
TRBJ2-5 | - | - | TRBV5-1 | TGCGCCAGCAGCTTGGCCTTGTCCCTCCAAGAGACCCAGTACTTC | CASSLALSLQETQYF
TRBJ1-1 | - | - | TRBV11-2 | TGTGCCAGCAGCTTGACAGAGGACACTGAAGCTTTCTTT | CASSLTEDTEAFF
TRBJ2-6 | - | - | TRBV11-2 | TGTGCCTTCCAGTCTGGGGCCAACGTCCTGACTTTC | CAFQSGANVLTF
TRBJ2-6 | - | - | TRBV5-1 | TGCGCCAGCACTTTGGGGGGCAGGACTAGCTCTGGGGCCAACGTCCTGACTTTC | CASTLGGRTSSGANVLTF
TRBJ2-2 | TRBD1 | - | TRBV7-9 | TGTGCCAGCAGCTCGAGACAGGGGGCAATGAACACCGGGGAGCTGTTTTTT | CASSSRQGAMNTGELFF
TRBJ1-1 | - | - | TRBV18 | TGTGCCAGTGGGAGGGTGAACACTGAAGCTTTCTTT | CASGRVNTEAFF
TRBJ2-1 | TRBD2 | - | TRBV5-1 | TGCGCCAGCAGCTGGAGACTAGCGCGACCCGGCTACAATGAGCAGTTCTTC | CASSWRLARPGYNEQFF
TRBJ2-7 | - | few | TRBV27 | TGTGCCAGCAGTTACCACAGGGATTCCTACGAGCAGTACTTC | CASSYHRDSYEQYF
TRBJ1-6 | TRBD1 | - | TRBV6-4 | TGTGCCAGCAGGGGGACAGGTTTTAATTCACCCCTCCACTTT | CASRGTGFNSPLHF
TRBJ1-6 | TRBD1 | - | TRBV6-5 | TGTGCCAGCAGTACGTTGACAGGGGTCCTCTCACCCCTCCACTTT | CASSTLTGVLSPLHF
TRBJ2-3 | TRBD2 | - | TRBV29-1 | TGCAGCATCAGACTAGCGGGAAGCACAGATACGCAGTATTTT | CSIRLAGSTDTQYF
TRBJ1-1 | TRBD1 | - | TRBV5-6 | TGTGCCAGCAGCTTGACCTTGGCAGGGGGGTTACAAACTGAAGCTTTCTTT | CASSLTLAGGLQTEAFF
TRBJ2-4 | TRBD2 | - | TRBV4-2 | TGTGCCAGCAGCCAAGTTTCTCCCGGGCTAGCGGGAACAAACATTCAGTACTTC | CASSQVSPGLAGTNIQYF
TRBJ1-1 | TRBD1 | - | TRBV5-6 | TGTGCCAGCAGCTTGGTCTCCAGGGGGCGCAACACTGAAGCTTTCTTT | CASSLVSRGRNTEAFF